This TCR beta chain stems from a study of T cells after yellow fever vaccination (dated by TCRdb to the late 2010s). In terms of the full investigation: Libraries from fractions with low cell numbers were prepared with the SMART-Seq v4 Ultra Low Input RNA kit. To follow T-cell clones before and after both primary and booster YFV17D yellow fever vaccination, bulk TCR alpha and beta repertoires underwent longitudinal sequencing. Two healthy male donors made up the cohort, one aged 18 to 30 years and the other aged 30 to 40 years. Blood samples were taken at several timepoints before and after primary and secondary immunization, and bulk PBMC replicates and cell subsets were isolated.

TCR cDNA was synthesized by 5'RACE template switching, through which a universal primer site and unique molecular identifiers were introduced. cDNA synthesis was primed from both the TCR alpha and TCR beta constant segments. Library amplification involved two PCR steps, and the second step added sample barcodes and sequencing adapters. Sequencing of the libraries was done on either Illumina HiSeq 2500 (2x100 bp) or NovaSeq (2x150 bp). Per the original workflow: MIGEC handled demultiplexing of reads and collapsing into UMI consensus sequences, while MiXCR performed V(D)J alignment. Vaccine-responding clonotypes were defined with edgeR using replicate PBMC samples, requiring FDR below 0.01 and a log2 fold change above 5 up to day 15. Bulk clonotypes were assigned CD4 or CD8 identity according to which sequenced CD4 or CD8 repertoire held them at higher abundance. Through fastp at Q25 and MiXCR, TCRdb rebuilt clones from the public reads, retaining in-frame beta chains. Here each entry gathers all rows of one CDR3 protein and keeps the most common genes and DNA. Clone size and V and J calls follow TCRdb, not the original study. The sample yields about 360,000 distinct CDR3 sequences; about 6% were counted once. The leading ten clones occupy about 15% of the sample.

This clonotype has a handful of counts. There is no known antigen for this receptor. No much larger clone exists at a distance of one base, and base qualities are not known. Read against the paper, the sample's treatment or condition label means: live attenuated yellow fever vaccine strain. At every blood-draw timepoint, two biological replicates of bulk PBMCs were collected. A standard Ficoll-Paque protocol was used to isolate PBMCs from peripheral blood. TriZol was used to extract RNA from bulk PBMCs, from CD4 and CD8 fractions, and from dextramer-positive and dextramer-negative fractions. On the study overall, not on this receptor specifically: After the booster, most of the clones that had expanded following primary vaccination were detected again (roughly 97% of CD4 and around 88% of CD8), which suggests that memory was broadly maintained. A small share of clonotypes occurred in both CD4 and CD8 compartments, likely arising from convergent recombination. Because abundant contaminating clonotypes from the bulk population could be contained in FACS-sorted repertoires, computational filtering was required. Only two donors were included in the study, so the extent to which the findings can be generalized is limited. Compared with the primary T-cell response, the secondary T-cell response was weaker but faster, peaking on day 5 rather than day 15.

V sheds 5 bases and J sheds 10 bases, leaving 15 bases between their ends. The CDR3 holds 13 amino acids from the cysteine to the phenylalanine. Just the 39-base CDR3 DNA is kept, in frame starting at base 1. CDR1 SGHAT and CDR2 FQNNGV were looked up in the germline V gene. Sequenced material: PBMCs, taken 5 days after the yellow fever booster vaccination. Recombination linked TRBV11-2 to TRBJ2-1; no D gene can be assigned with confidence. This receptor was identified in a young man who received the YFV17D yellow fever vaccine. The bases read TGTGCCAGCAGCCTCGCTGCAGGTGAGGAGCAGTTCTTC. Its coded protein is CASSLAAGEEQFF.